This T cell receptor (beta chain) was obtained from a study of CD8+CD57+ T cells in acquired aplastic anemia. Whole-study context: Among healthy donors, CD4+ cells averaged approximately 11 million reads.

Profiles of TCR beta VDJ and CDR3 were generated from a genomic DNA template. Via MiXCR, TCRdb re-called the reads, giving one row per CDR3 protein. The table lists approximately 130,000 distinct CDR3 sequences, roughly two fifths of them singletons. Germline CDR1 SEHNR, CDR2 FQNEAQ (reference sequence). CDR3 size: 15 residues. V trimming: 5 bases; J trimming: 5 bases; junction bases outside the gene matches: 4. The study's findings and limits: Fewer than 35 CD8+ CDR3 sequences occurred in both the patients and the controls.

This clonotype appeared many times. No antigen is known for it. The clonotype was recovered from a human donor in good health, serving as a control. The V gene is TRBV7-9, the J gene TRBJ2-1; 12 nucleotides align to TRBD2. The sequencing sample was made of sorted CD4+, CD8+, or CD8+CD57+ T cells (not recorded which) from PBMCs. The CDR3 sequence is CASSLLAGGNNEQFF. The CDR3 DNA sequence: TGTGCCAGCAGCCTTCTAGCGGGGGGGAACAATGAGCAGTTCTTC.